The 29 T cell receptor beta chains below were found in one sample sequenced in a study of blood T cell repertoires in COVID-19. Some clones are missing from TCRdb's copy, which holds only in-frame ones; the method was immunoSEQ multiplex PCR. Among 350,000 to 500,000 clones listed, 85% to 90% were seen once. The material sequenced was peripheral blood. These receptor sequences come from a man younger than 35 with COVID-19, enrolled during active disease.

The chain is built from TRBV15 and TRBJ1-4, with 7 bases that match TRBD1. The CDR3 is 14 amino acids. Germline CDR1 LNHNV, CDR2 YYDKDF (reference sequence). J was trimmed by 15 bases and V by 0 bases; bases with no gene match: 10. CDR3 sequence (DNA): TGTGCCACCAGCAGAGACTTTGGAGAACAGGGGATGTTTTTT. Its protein product is CATSRDFGEQGMFF.

The rearrangement joins TRBV7-9 to TRBJ2-7; TRBD1 aligns across 9 bases. The germline CDR1 and CDR2 sequences are SEHNR and FQNEAQ (reference sequence). Losses at the gene ends were 0 bases for V and 6 bases for J; bases not matched to a gene: 12. This CDR3 comprises 17 residues. CDR3 residues: CASSLAGTGRSLSEQYF. CDR3 DNA sequence: TGTGCCAGCAGCTTAGCGGGGACAGGGCGGAGTCTGAGCGAGCAGTACTTC.

The chain employs TRBV7-9 and TRBJ1-4; D may be TRBD1 (6 bases). The CDR3 contains 15 residues. V was pared by 1 base and J by 6 bases, with 12 bases between. The germline CDR1 and CDR2 sequences are SEHNR and FQNEAQ (reference sequence). The chain's CDR3 is CASSLGGQVHEKLFF. DNA for the CDR3: TGTGCCAGCAGCTTAGGGGGACAAGTCCATGAAAAACTGTTTTTT.

The chain joins TRBV6-6 to TRBJ2-1; 11 bases match TRBD1. CDR1 and CDR2 from the germline V gene are MNHNY and SVGAGI (reference sequence). The J segment lost 7 bases and the V segment lost 5 bases, leaving 10 bases of the junction unmatched. The CDR3 is 16 amino acids. CDR3 region: CASSRRGTGGINEQFF. CDR3 DNA sequence: TGTGCCAGCAGTCGAAGGGGGACAGGGGGTATAAATGAGCAGTTCTTC.

The rearrangement joins TRBV5-4 to TRBJ1-2, with 7 bases that match TRBD1. The CDR3 extends over 15 amino acids. After removal of 6 bases from V and 1 base from J, the junction contained 9 bases not matched to a gene. CDR1 and CDR2 (germline): SGHNT, YYREEE (reference sequence). Written as DNA, the CDR3 is TGTGCCAGCACCGGGATCGGGACAGTTAACTATGGCTACACCTTC. This translates into CASTGIGTVNYGYTF.

This chain uses TRBV5-1 with TRBJ2-3; 8 nucleotides match TRBD2. The CDR3 loop spans 17 amino acids. V was clipped by 0 bases and J by 0 bases; unmatched bases: 6. CDR1 and CDR2 (germline): SGHRS, YFSETQ. CDR3 sequence: CASSLGVAGSSTDTQYF. The CDR3 coding sequence is TGCGCCAGCAGCTTGGGAGTAGCGGGGTCTAGCACAGATACGCAGTATTTT.

This clone occurred once. Other nucleotide sequences in the sample specify the same CDR3. J is TRBJ1-2 and V is TRBV5-1, with 8 nucleotides matching TRBD1. V lost 3 bases to trimming and J lost 4 bases; unmatched junction nucleotides: 2. The CDR3 runs 13 residues. Per the germline V gene, CDR1 is SGHRS and CDR2 is YFSETQ. CDR3: CASSSGQGYGYTF. DNA of the CDR3: TGCGCCAGCAGCTCCGGACAGGGCTATGGCTACACCTTC. Together with reference TRBV5-1 and TRBJ1-2, the CDR3 gives the full variable domain: KAGVTQTPRYLIKTRGQQVTLSCSPISGHRSVSWYQQTPGQGLQFLFEYFSETQRNKGNFPGRFSGRQFSNSRSEMNVSTLELGDSALYLCASSSGQGYGYTFGSGTRLTVV.

This clone appeared a few times. This chain links TRBV14 with TRBJ2-7; D is unclear. The CDR3 runs 12 residues. The V and J ends lost 1 base and 3 bases respectively, with 4 bases between them. Germline CDR1 is SGHDN and CDR2 is FVKESK. In DNA form, the CDR3 reads TGTGCCAGCAGCCAAGTCGTCTACGAGCAGTACTTC. This gives the protein CASSQVVYEQYF.

This clone occurred a few times. As DNA, the CDR3 is TGCGCCAGCAGCTTGGCCGGGACAGGGACGGGCGAGCAGTACTTC. The encoded protein is CASSLAGTGTGEQYF. This rearrangement joins TRBV5-1 to TRBJ2-7; 9 nucleotides line up with TRBD1. V lost 0 bases and J lost 6; bases outside the gene matches: 7. The CDR3 is 15 amino acids. Germline V lookup: CDR1 SGHRS, CDR2 YFSETQ.

The rearrangement uses TRBV11-3 and TRBJ2-7; the match to TRBD2 covers 15 bases. Trimming at V came to 4 bases and at J to 5 bases, leaving 6 bases not matched to a gene. The germline V gene encodes CDR1 SGHNT and CDR2 YENEEA. This CDR3 comprises 16 residues. In nucleotides, the CDR3 is TGTGCCAGCAGCTCGCGGACTAGCGGGAGGGTCCACGAGCAGTACTTC. Encoded protein: CASSSRTSGRVHEQYF. Filled out from reference TRBV11-3 and TRBJ2-7, the complete variable domain reads EAGVVQSPRYKIIEKKQPVAFWCNPISGHNTLYWYLQNLGQGPELLIRYENEEAVDDSQLPKDRFSAERLKGVDSTLKIQPAELGDSAVYLCASSSRTSGRVHEQYFGPGTRLTVT.

This clone was detected a few times. The V gene is TRBV3-1 (or the pseudogene TRBV3-2), the J gene TRBJ1-3; D remains unclear. Trimming stripped 8 bases from V and 4 bases from J, with 12 bases between. The germline V gene encodes CDR1 LGHDT and CDR2 YNNKEL (reference sequence). The length of the CDR3 is 13 residues. CDR3: CASRGAAGNTIYF. As DNA, the CDR3 is TGTGCCAGCCGCGGCGCGGCAGGAAACACCATATATTTT.

This clone appeared a single time. The rearrangement links TRBV2 to TRBJ1-5, with D maybe TRBD1 (6 bases). The CDR3 consists of 15 residues. Trimming stripped 6 bases from V and 4 bases from J, with 16 bases between. Germline CDR1 reads SNHLY; CDR2 reads FYNNEI. CDR3 bases: TGTGCCAGCAGATCCTTCGGGGGGCTGAATCAGCCCCAGCATTTT. It is translated as CASRSFGGLNQPQHF.

The chain recombines TRBV9 with TRBJ1-3; D is undetermined. Germline V gene data show CDR1 as SGDLS and CDR2 as YYNGEE. V was shortened by 2 bases and J by 2 bases, with 11 bases between the two germline ends. CDR3 size: 15 residues. The CDR3 nucleotides are TGTGCCAGCAGCGTGCAGGATACACCTGGAAACACCATATATTTT. It specifies CASSVQDTPGNTIYF.

The sample holds one count of this clone. The V gene is TRBV5-5, the J gene TRBJ2-3; D possibly corresponds to TRBD2 (6 bases). V lost 4 bases and J 0 bases, leaving 15 bases between the germline ends. CDR1 and CDR2 (germline): SGHKS, YYEKEE (reference sequence). The CDR3 sequence is 16 residues long. CDR3 amino acids: CASSPRGTESTDTQYF. CDR3 nucleotides: TGTGCCAGCAGCCCACGGGGGACGGAAAGCACAGATACGCAGTATTTT.

This sequence joins TRBV5-1 and TRBJ2-7, with a tentative D call TRBD2 (6 bases). The CDR3 consists of 14 residues. Germline CDR1 is SGHRS and CDR2 is YFSETQ. Trimming stripped 3 bases from V and 6 bases from J, with 16 bases between. The CDR3 loop reads CASSSLEGSGEQYF. CDR3 bases: TGCGCCAGCAGCTCGTTGGAGGGTTCCGGCGAGCAGTACTTC.

This chain connects TRBV18 to TRBJ1-2; 7 bases are a match to TRBD1. Unmatched junction bases numbered 5, after V lost 3 bases and J lost 4 bases. Germline assignment: CDR1 KGHSH and CDR2 LQKENI. There are 14 residues in the CDR3. For the CDR3, the DNA is TGTGCCAGCTCACCCGTAGACAGGGTCTATGGCTACACCTTC. This encodes CASSPVDRVYGYTF.

The chain has TRBV19 and TRBJ1-2, with TRBD1 identical over 10 bases. Trimming removed 3 bases from V and 5 bases from J; junction bases left unmatched: 3. CDR1 is LNHDA, CDR2 SQIVND, per germline (reference sequence). The CDR3 has 14 residues. CDR3 bases: TGTGCCAGTAGTATCGGGACAGGGGCTTATGGCTACACCTTC. Its translation is CASSIGTGAYGYTF.

The genes are TRBV7-9 and TRBJ2-7, with D perhaps matching TRBD1 (6 bases). Deletions cut 3 bases from V and 6 bases from J, with 15 bases between. This CDR3 contains 14 residues. The germline gives CDR1 SEHNR, CDR2 FQNEAQ (reference sequence). CDR3 sequence: CASSLSQGLVEQYF. The CDR3 bases are TGTGCCAGCAGCTTGAGCCAGGGGTTGGTCGAGCAGTACTTC.

The table lists this clone with a count of one. The rearrangement links TRBV27 to TRBJ1-2; D might be TRBD1 (5 bases). The ends were cut back, 3 bases at V and 4 bases at J, with 15 bases in the middle. CDR3 length: 15 residues. Germline-derived CDR1 and CDR2 are MNHEY and SMNVEV (reference sequence). Here the CDR3 DNA reads TGTGCCAGCAGTTTGGTAGGGGCTACTTCCTATGGCTACACCTTC. This encodes CASSLVGATSYGYTF.

V and J are TRBV9 and TRBJ2-5, with 8 bases aligning to TRBD2. Germline V gives CDR1 SGDLS, CDR2 YYNGEE. V shed 1 base, J shed 5 bases, and the junction held 10 bases outside the gene matches. The CDR3 runs 16 residues. As DNA, the CDR3 is TGTGCCAGCAGCGTATTTGGAGCGGGAGAACAGGAGACCCAGTACTTC. It is translated as CASSVFGAGEQETQYF.

The chain joins TRBV14 to TRBJ2-5, with 9 bases that match TRBD1. V shed 8 bases, J shed 4 bases, and the junction held 8 bases outside the gene matches. This CDR3 has 14 residues. Looked up from germline, CDR1 is SGHDN and CDR2 is FVKESK. Here the CDR3 reads CASGKTGGRETQYF. The CDR3 DNA sequence: TGTGCCAGCGGGAAAACAGGGGGCAGAGAGACCCAGTACTTC.

This chain links TRBV27 with TRBJ2-3, with D unclear. The CDR3 consists of 14 residues. Trimming stripped 10 bases from V and 9 bases from J, with 23 bases between. The germline CDR1 and CDR2 sequences are MNHEY and SMNVEV (reference sequence). Here the CDR3 reads CATGDSNDLGTQYF. CDR3 DNA: TGTGCCACCGGAGACTCCAACGACCTCGGGACGCAGTATTTT.

This chain joins TRBV5-8 and TRBJ2-7, with 7 bases identical to TRBD2. The V segment lost 4 bases and the J segment 4 bases; nucleotides outside the gene matches: 5. Germline CDR1 SGHTS, CDR2 YDEGEE. This CDR3 has 13 residues. The CDR3 DNA reads as TGTGCCAGCAGCCCCCGAGCGGGATACGAGCAGTACTTC. This encodes CASSPRAGYEQYF.

This chain uses TRBV7-2 with TRBJ2-5; TRBD2 matches at 9 bases. The V gene end was trimmed by 5 bases and the J gene end by 5 bases; junction bases not matched to a gene: 6. The CDR3 consists of 14 residues. Germline CDR1 and CDR2: SGHTA and FQGNSA. CDR3 sequence: CASSRSSGVETQYF. CDR3 coding DNA: TGTGCCAGCAGCCGGTCTAGCGGGGTGGAGACCCAGTACTTC.

The chain recombines TRBV30 with TRBJ2-1; 9 nucleotides agree with TRBD2. The CDR3 covers 13 residues. Germline CDR1 reads GTSNPN; CDR2 reads SVGIG (reference sequence). V lost 7 bases, J lost 8 bases, and 9 bases stayed unmatched. The CDR3 protein is CAFTRGRGYEQFF. CDR3 in DNA: TGTGCCTTTACTCGCGGGAGGGGTTATGAGCAGTTCTTC.

CDR3 nucleotide sequence: TGTGCCAGCAGTGAAGCTCGAGGGTCCTACGAGCAGTACTTC. Amino acids: CASSEARGSYEQYF. The chain joins TRBV6-1 to TRBJ2-7, with a tentative D call TRBD2 (5 bases). The germline V gene has CDR1 MNHNS and CDR2 SASEGT. Deletions cut 0 bases from V and 1 base from J, with 7 bases between. The CDR3 loop spans 14 amino acids.

The chain links TRBV19 to TRBJ2-3, with TRBD1 as a possible D gene (6 bases). Germline V gives CDR1 LNHDA, CDR2 SQIVND (reference sequence). The CDR3 sequence is 14 residues long. V lost 3 bases and J 4 bases, leaving 11 bases between the germline ends. The CDR3 sequence is CASSIDGGPDTQYF. The CDR3 nucleotides read TGTGCCAGTAGTATCGATGGGGGCCCAGATACGCAGTATTTT.

This rearrangement joins TRBV6-4 to TRBJ2-3; tentative D call: TRBD2 (5 bases). Trimming took 4 bases from V and 6 from J, leaving 11 bases between them. Looked up from germline, CDR1 is MRHNA and CDR2 is SNTAGT. The CDR3 is made up of 13 amino acids. The CDR3 DNA sequence: TGTGCCAGCAGTGTCCGGACTTGGGATACGCAGTATTTT. This sequence encodes CASSVRTWDTQYF.

V usage is TRBV4-2 and J usage is TRBJ2-7; possible D gene TRBD2, 6 bases. The V end was cut by 6 bases, the J end by 0 bases, with 15 bases between. This CDR3 has 15 amino acids. Looked up from germline, CDR1 is LGHNA and CDR2 is YNFKEQ. The CDR3 DNA follows: TGTGCCAGCAGAGACACCGGGACTGCCTCCTACGAGCAGTACTTC. Its translation is CASRDTGTASYEQYF.